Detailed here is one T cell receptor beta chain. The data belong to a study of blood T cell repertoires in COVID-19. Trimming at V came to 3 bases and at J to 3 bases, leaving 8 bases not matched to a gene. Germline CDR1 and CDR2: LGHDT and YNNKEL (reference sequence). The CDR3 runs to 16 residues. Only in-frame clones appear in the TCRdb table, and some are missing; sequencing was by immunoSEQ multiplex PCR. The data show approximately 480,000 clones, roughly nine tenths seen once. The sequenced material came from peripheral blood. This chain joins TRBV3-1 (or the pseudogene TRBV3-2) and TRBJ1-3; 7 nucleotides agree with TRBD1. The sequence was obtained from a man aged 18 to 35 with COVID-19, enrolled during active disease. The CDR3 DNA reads TGTGCCAGCAGCCACCTACAGGGGCGAGGTGGAAACACCATATATTTT. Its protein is CASSHLQGRGGNTIYF.